These 25 T cell receptor beta chains were all obtained from the same sample, sequenced in a study of blood T cell repertoires in COVID-19. Sequenced by immunoSEQ multiplex PCR; TCRdb stores in-frame clones only, minus some. The data show some 58,000 clones, about nine tenths seen once. The specimen was peripheral blood. The source is a man aged 40-50 years with acute or convalescent COVID-19.

V gene TRBV5-4 combines with J gene TRBJ1-2; 8 nucleotides line up with TRBD1. The junction had 7 bases not matched to a gene; V was cut back by 0 bases and J by 3 bases. This CDR3 is built from 16 residues. CDR1 and CDR2 (germline): SGHNT, YYREEE (reference sequence). CDR3: CASSLAGRGPHYGYTF. CDR3 nucleotide sequence: TGTGCCAGCAGCTTGGCTGGCAGGGGGCCACACTATGGCTACACCTTC.

This clone was picked up a small number of times. This sample includes further DNA sequences coding for the same CDR3. The chain has TRBV19 and TRBJ2-1; TRBD2 matches at 8 bases. The germline gives CDR1 LNHDA, CDR2 SQIVND (reference sequence). The CDR3 is 14 residues long. V lost 3 bases and J lost 3; bases outside the gene matches: 1. The CDR3 region is CASSIGGDYNEQFF. For the CDR3, the DNA is TGTGCCAGTAGTATCGGGGGGGACTACAATGAGCAGTTCTTC.

This sequence joins TRBV5-1 and TRBJ2-5; 12 bases are a match to TRBD1. V was pared by 4 bases and J by 4 bases, with 5 bases of the junction left unmatched. CDR1 is SGHRS and CDR2 is YFSETQ in the germline V gene. The CDR3 is 15 residues long. The CDR3 protein is CASSTGTGGSETQYF. The CDR3 DNA reads TGCGCCAGCAGCACCGGGACAGGGGGCTCAGAGACCCAGTACTTC.

This sequence joins TRBV3-1 (or the pseudogene TRBV3-2) and TRBJ1-2; D is uncertain. The CDR3 length is 13 residues. V was trimmed by 3 bases and J by 5 bases, leaving 10 bases between them. CDR1 and CDR2 from the germline V gene are LGHDT and YNNKEL (reference sequence). The CDR3 coding sequence is TGTGCCAGCAGCCACCCCAGAGCGTATGGCTACACCTTC. Translating it yields CASSHPRAYGYTF.

V is TRBV29-1 and J is TRBJ2-7, with a possible D match to TRBD2 (6 bases). The germline gives CDR1 SQVTM, CDR2 ANQGSEA. The ends were cut back, 6 bases at V and 2 bases at J, with 14 bases in the middle. This CDR3 is built from 13 residues. The CDR3: CSVVGTGAYEQYF. The CDR3 region has the DNA TGCAGCGTGGTAGGGACGGGGGCCTACGAGCAGTACTTC.

V is TRBV14 and J is TRBJ2-2; 12 nucleotides match TRBD2. This CDR3 has 16 amino acids. Germline loops: CDR1 SGHDN, CDR2 FVKESK. Losses at the gene ends were 5 bases for V and 3 bases for J; bases not matched to a gene: 4. The CDR3 nucleotides read TGTGCCAGCAGCAGGACTAGCGGGAAGGACACCGGGGAGCTGTTTTTT. This encodes CASSRTSGKDTGELFF.

This chain connects TRBV5-4 to TRBJ1-2; no clear D gene. This CDR3 comprises 16 residues. Germline V gene sequence: CDR1 SGHNT, CDR2 YYREEE (reference sequence). Between the trimmed V and J ends, which lost 0 bases and 1 base, there was a span of 13 bases. CDR3 region: CASSLDPNSLNYGYTF. The CDR3 DNA follows: TGTGCCAGCAGCTTGGATCCAAATTCACTTAACTATGGCTACACCTTC. The full variable domain, in which reference TRBV5-4 and TRBJ1-2 provide the parts outside the CDR3, is ETGVTQSPTHLIKTRGQQVTLRCSSQSGHNTVSWYQQALGQGPQFIFQYYREEENGRGNFPPRFSGLQFPNYSSELNVNALELDDSALYLCASSLDPNSLNYGYTFGSGTRLTVV.

The chain carries TRBV11-3 and TRBJ2-2; no firm D call. This CDR3 has 15 residues. The V gene's germline CDR1 is SGHNT and CDR2 YENEEA. V lost 1 base and J lost 1, with 7 bases in between. CDR3 protein: CASSLGAGNTGELFF. The CDR3 DNA reads TGTGCCAGCAGCTTAGGGGCAGGGAACACCGGGGAGCTGTTTTTT.

The rearrangement links TRBV11-2 to TRBJ2-1; possible D gene TRBD2, 5 bases. The ends were cut back, 3 bases at V and 14 bases at J, with 11 bases in the middle. The CDR3 has 11 residues. CDR1 is SGHAT and CDR2 is FQNNGV in the germline V gene. CDR3 bases: TGTGCCAGCAGCTTTGAGGGTGTTGAGTTCTTC. Its translation: CASSFEGVEFF.

V gene TRBV19 combines with J gene TRBJ1-1, with D tentatively TRBD1 (6 bases). Germline V gene sequence: CDR1 LNHDA, CDR2 SQIVND (reference sequence). V lost 8 bases and J lost 3, with 13 bases in between. This CDR3 region has 13 residues. The CDR3 nucleotides are TGTGCCAGTGGGCTGGGGGCCGACACTGAAGCTTTCTTT. Translation: CASGLGADTEAFF.

This clone has just a few counts. V and J are TRBV19 and TRBJ1-1; tentatively, D is TRBD1 (6 bases). Germline CDR1 reads LNHDA; CDR2 reads SQIVND (reference sequence). The CDR3 runs 13 residues. Trimming took off 4 bases at V and 7 bases at J, with 13 bases between the two ends. CDR3 bases: TGTGCCAGTAGTAAAAGGGGGTTTGATGAAGCTTTCTTT. Amino acids: CASSKRGFDEAFF.

The chain joins TRBV3-1 (or the pseudogene TRBV3-2) to TRBJ2-5, with 13 bases that match TRBD2. The V gene's germline CDR1 is LGHDT and CDR2 YNNKEL (reference sequence). V gave up 4 bases and J gave up 4 bases; unmatched junction bases: 6. The CDR3 has 16 amino acids. The CDR3 DNA is TGTGCCAGCAGCCCCCCGGGACTAGCGGGACTAGAGACCCAGTACTTC. Amino acids: CASSPPGLAGLETQYF.

V usage is TRBV5-8 and J usage is TRBJ2-4; a weak D match, TRBD1 (6 bases). Germline V gene lookup returns CDR1 SGHTS and CDR2 YDEGEE. V was clipped by 0 bases and J by 0 bases, with 13 bases between them. The CDR3 has 17 amino acids. CDR3 sequence: CASSLAGRGGAKNIQYF. The CDR3 region has the DNA TGTGCCAGCAGCTTGGCAGGACGAGGGGGAGCCAAAAACATTCAGTACTTC. The variable domain in full, with the rest retrieved from reference TRBV5-8 and TRBJ2-4, is EAGVTQSPTHLIKTRGQQATLRCSPISGHTSVYWYQQALGLGLQFLLWYDEGEERNRGNFPPRFSGRQFPNYSSELNVNALELEDSALYLCASSLAGRGGAKNIQYFGAGTRLSVL.

This chain uses TRBV6-5 with TRBJ1-1, with D perhaps TRBD1 (6 bases). The V gene's germline CDR1 is MNHEY and CDR2 SVGAGI. V was shortened by 6 bases and J by 6 bases, with 14 bases between the two germline ends. The CDR3 consists of 13 residues. CDR3: CASRRTGFSEAFF. CDR3 coding DNA: TGTGCCAGCAGACGCACAGGGTTTTCTGAAGCTTTCTTT.

The chain is built from TRBV7-2 and TRBJ2-1; 13 nucleotides agree with TRBD2. The CDR3 has 15 residues. Germline CDR1 reads SGHTA; CDR2 reads FQGNSA. After removal of 6 bases from V and 10 bases from J, the junction contained 9 bases not matched to a gene. The CDR3 sequence: CASRGGTSGNGEQFF. The DNA of the CDR3 is TGTGCCAGCAGAGGCGGGACTAGCGGGAATGGGGAGCAGTTCTTC.

The rearrangement links TRBV6-5 to TRBJ1-2; 9 positions match TRBD1. J gave up 3 bases and V 2 bases, and 7 bases lay outside the gene matches. This CDR3 comprises 16 residues. The germline V gene encodes CDR1 MNHEY and CDR2 SVGAGI. The DNA of the CDR3 is TGTGCCAGCAGTTACGATAGACAGGGGGGTCACTATGGCTACACCTTC. Translated, it gives CASSYDRQGGHYGYTF.

V and J are TRBV25-1 and TRBJ2-7, with D possibly TRBD2 on 6 matching bases. With 4 bases removed from V and 2 bases from J, the gap between germline ends came to 12 bases. Germline values: CDR1 MGHDK, CDR2 SYGVNS. The CDR3 is 14 amino acids. The CDR3 coding sequence is TGTGCCAGCAGTGGGCCAGCGGGTACCTACGAGCAGTACTTC. Translating gives CASSGPAGTYEQYF.

The chain links TRBV6-5 to TRBJ1-6; TRBD1 matches at 7 bases. The CDR3 runs to 16 residues. Per germline, CDR1 MNHEY and CDR2 SVGAGI. The V gene end was trimmed by 0 bases and the J gene end by 6 bases; junction bases not matched to a gene: 5. The CDR3 bases are TGTGCCAGCAGTTACTCCCCGGGACAGCCTAATTCACCCCTCCACTTT. It translates to CASSYSPGQPNSPLHF.

Concerning this clone itself: One end of the junction is discordant with germline, which a read error may explain. The CDR3 DNA reads as TGTGCCACCAGTGATCGGGACTCCGACAATGAGCAGTTCTTC. Translation: CATSDRDSDNEQFF. The rearrangement uses TRBV24-1 and TRBJ2-1; perhaps TRBD2 as D (6 bases). Per the germline V gene, CDR1 is KGHDR and CDR2 is SFDVKD. The CDR3 totals 14 residues.

V is TRBV20-1 and J is TRBJ1-4, with 7 nucleotides matching TRBD1. This CDR3 has 14 amino acids. Germline V lookup: CDR1 DFQATT, CDR2 SNEGSKA (reference sequence). V lost 3 bases and J lost 4; bases outside the gene matches: 5. Written as DNA, the CDR3 is TGCAGTGCTAGTAACAGGGGTGTTAATGAAAAACTGTTTTTT. It yields the protein CSASNRGVNEKLFF.

The chain recombines TRBV5-1 with TRBJ2-3; 14 bases line up with TRBD2. Germline assignment: CDR1 SGHRS and CDR2 YFSETQ. V shed 5 bases, J shed 5 bases, and the junction held 1 base outside the gene matches. The CDR3 is 14 residues long. Written as DNA, the CDR3 is TGCGCCAGCAGAGGACTAGCGGGAGGAGATACGCAGTATTTT. Translated: CASRGLAGGDTQYF.

This rearrangement joins TRBV11-2 to TRBJ2-5, with 12 bases that match TRBD1. This CDR3 region has 19 residues. The ends lost 2 bases at V and 0 bases at J; junction bases unmatched: 10. Germline V CDR1 and CDR2: SGHAT, FQNNGV. The CDR3 loop reads CASSLMGGTGGLYQETQYF. For the CDR3, the DNA is TGTGCCAGCAGCTTAATGGGGGGGACAGGGGGCTTGTACCAAGAGACCCAGTACTTC.

This chain links TRBV29-1 with TRBJ2-2; D is ambiguous. This CDR3 has 13 residues. Germline CDR1 SQVTM, CDR2 ANQGSEA. Trimming shortened V by 4 bases and J by 0 bases, and 6 bases separated the two germline ends. The DNA for the CDR3 is TGCAGCGTTGCCAGATCGAACACCGGGGAGCTGTTTTTT. It is translated as CSVARSNTGELFF.

CDR3 sequence: CASRRDREWETQYF. CDR3 DNA: TGTGCCAGCAGACGGGACAGGGAGTGGGAGACCCAGTACTTC. The chain carries TRBV5-6 and TRBJ2-5; 9 bases line up with TRBD1. This CDR3 contains 14 residues. The junction had 7 bases not matched to a gene; V was cut back by 5 bases and J by 5 bases. Germline assignment: CDR1 SGHDT and CDR2 YYEEEE.

V gene TRBV7-2 combines with J gene TRBJ1-2, with D unresolved. V was shortened by 0 bases and J by 0 bases, with 5 bases between the two germline ends. This CDR3 is built from 14 residues. Germline-derived CDR1 and CDR2 are SGHTA and FQGNSA. CDR3 nucleotides: TGTGCCAGCAGCTTAGCTGGAGCTAACTATGGCTACACCTTC. Its protein is CASSLAGANYGYTF. Variable domain in full (rest from reference TRBV7-2 and TRBJ1-2): GAGVSQSPSNKVTEKGKDVELRCDPISGHTALYWYRQSLGQGLEFLIYFQGNSAPDKSGLPSDRFSAERTGGSVSTLTIQRTQQEDSAVYLCASSLAGANYGYTFGSGTRLTVV.